This T cell receptor beta chain comes out of a study of blood T cell repertoires in COVID-19. Study as a whole: Samples came from the United States, Italy and Spain, spanning acute and convalescent COVID-19. The cDNA or gDNA used as material had been derived from T cells, B-cell-depleted T cells, or PBMCs.

This clone was detected only a few times. As processed by the authors: Nucleated cell number was recorded as an estimate derived from reference gene primer amplification. Clones were sequenced by immunoSEQ multiplex PCR, and TCRdb holds only the in-frame ones, with some missing. V and J calls plus clone size are reproduced from that table; the DNA served to infer D and trimming. The data hold over 120,000 clones, with around nine tenths observed a single time. The CDR3 extends over 14 amino acids. Germline V gene sequence: CDR1 SGHNT, CDR2 YENEEA. V was pared by 3 bases and J by 6 bases, with 14 bases between.

The receptor's source is a woman aged 45-65 years with active or convalescent COVID-19. The V gene is TRBV11-3, the J gene TRBJ2-5; perhaps TRBD2 as D (6 bases). The sample taken for sequencing was peripheral blood. The CDR3 coding sequence is TGTGCCAGCAGCTTGACTAGTTCCAGTAAGACCCAGTACTTC. It translates to CASSLTSSSKTQYF. Full variable domain (missing parts from reference TRBV11-3 and TRBJ2-5): EAGVVQSPRYKIIEKKQPVAFWCNPISGHNTLYWYLQNLGQGPELLIRYENEEAVDDSQLPKDRFSAERLKGVDSTLKIQPAELGDSAVYLCASSLTSSSKTQYFGPGTRLLVL.